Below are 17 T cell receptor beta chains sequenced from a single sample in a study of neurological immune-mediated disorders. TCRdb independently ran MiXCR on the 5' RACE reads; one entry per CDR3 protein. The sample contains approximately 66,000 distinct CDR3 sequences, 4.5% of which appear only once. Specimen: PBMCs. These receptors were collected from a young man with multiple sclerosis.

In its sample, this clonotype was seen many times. In DNA form, the CDR3 reads TGCAGCGTCCACCGGGACACCTCTAACTATGGCTACACCTTC. Its protein product is CSVHRDTSNYGYTF. The chain combines TRBV29-1 with TRBJ1-2; D is perhaps TRBD1 (6 bases). V shed 6 bases and J shed 0 bases, with 14 bases lying between them. The CDR3 runs to 14 residues. The germline gives CDR1 SQVTM, CDR2 ANQGSEA.

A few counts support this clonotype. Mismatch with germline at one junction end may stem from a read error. This chain's CDR3 is CASSVGNQPQNF. CDR3 sequence (DNA): TGTGCCAGCAGTGTCGGTAATCAGCCCCAGAATTTT. The chain uses TRBV12-3 or TRBV12-4 and TRBJ1-5; D gene uncertain. The CDR3 is 12 amino acids.

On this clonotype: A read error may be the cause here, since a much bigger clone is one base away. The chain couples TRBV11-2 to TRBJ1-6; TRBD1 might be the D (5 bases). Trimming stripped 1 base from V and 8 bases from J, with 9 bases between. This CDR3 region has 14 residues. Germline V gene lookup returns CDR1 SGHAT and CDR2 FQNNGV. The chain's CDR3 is CASSLGEGHSPLHF. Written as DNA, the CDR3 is TGTGCCAGCAGCTTAGGAGAGGGGCATTCACCCCTCCACTTT.

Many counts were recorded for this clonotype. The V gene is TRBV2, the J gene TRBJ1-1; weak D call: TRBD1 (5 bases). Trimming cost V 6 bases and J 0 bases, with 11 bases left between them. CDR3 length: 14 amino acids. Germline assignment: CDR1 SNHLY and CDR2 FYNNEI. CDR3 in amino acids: CASSPGTVNTEAFF. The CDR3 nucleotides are TGTGCCAGCAGCCCAGGGACGGTGAACACTGAAGCTTTCTTT.

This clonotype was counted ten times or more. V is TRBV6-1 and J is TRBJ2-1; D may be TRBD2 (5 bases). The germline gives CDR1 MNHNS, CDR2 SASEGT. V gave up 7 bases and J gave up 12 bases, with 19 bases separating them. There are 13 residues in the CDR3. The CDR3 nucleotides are TGTGCCAGCACCCGAACGGGGATCCTACGGCAGTTCTTC. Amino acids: CASTRTGILRQFF.

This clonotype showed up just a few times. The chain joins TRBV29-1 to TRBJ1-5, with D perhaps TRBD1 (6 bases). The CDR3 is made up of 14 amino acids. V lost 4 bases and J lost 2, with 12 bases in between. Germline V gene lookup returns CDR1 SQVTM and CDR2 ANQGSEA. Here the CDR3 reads CSVGDNRGNQPQHF. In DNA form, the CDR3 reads TGCAGCGTTGGGGACAATAGGGGCAATCAGCCCCAGCATTTT. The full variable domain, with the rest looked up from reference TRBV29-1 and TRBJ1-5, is SAVISQKPSRDICQRGTSLTIQCQVDSQVTMMFWYRQQPGQSLTLIATANQGSEATYESGFVIDKFPISRPNLTFSTLTVSNMSPEDSSIYLCSVGDNRGNQPQHFGDGTRLSIL.

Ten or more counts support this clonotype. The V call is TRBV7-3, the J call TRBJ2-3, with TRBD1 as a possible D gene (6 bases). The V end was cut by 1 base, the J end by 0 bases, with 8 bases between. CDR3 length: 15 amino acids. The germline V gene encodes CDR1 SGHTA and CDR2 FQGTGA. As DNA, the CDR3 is TGTGCCAGCAGCTTAAGACAGGCTAGCACAGATACGCAGTATTTT. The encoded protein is CASSLRQASTDTQYF.

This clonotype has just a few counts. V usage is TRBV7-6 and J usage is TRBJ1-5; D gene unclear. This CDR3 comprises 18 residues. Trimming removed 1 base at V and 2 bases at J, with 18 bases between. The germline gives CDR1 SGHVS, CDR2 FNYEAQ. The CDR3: CASSLGAGPPRGNQPQHF. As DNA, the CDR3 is TGTGCCAGCAGCTTAGGGGCAGGTCCCCCGAGGGGCAATCAGCCCCAGCATTTT.

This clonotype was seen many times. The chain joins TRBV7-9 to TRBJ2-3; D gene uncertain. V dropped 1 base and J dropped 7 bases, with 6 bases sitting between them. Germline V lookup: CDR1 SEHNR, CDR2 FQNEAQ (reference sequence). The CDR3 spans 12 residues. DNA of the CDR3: TGTGCCAGCAGCTTAGAAGGGCATACGCAGTATTTT. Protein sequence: CASSLEGHTQYF.

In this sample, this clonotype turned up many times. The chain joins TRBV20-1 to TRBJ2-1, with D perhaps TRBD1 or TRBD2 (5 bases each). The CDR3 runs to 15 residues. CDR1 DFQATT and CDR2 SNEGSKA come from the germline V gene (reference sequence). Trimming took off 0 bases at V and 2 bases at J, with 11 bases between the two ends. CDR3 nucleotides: TGCAGTGCTAGAGATCCGGGGACGACCTACAATGAGCAGTTCTTC. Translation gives CSARDPGTTYNEQFF.

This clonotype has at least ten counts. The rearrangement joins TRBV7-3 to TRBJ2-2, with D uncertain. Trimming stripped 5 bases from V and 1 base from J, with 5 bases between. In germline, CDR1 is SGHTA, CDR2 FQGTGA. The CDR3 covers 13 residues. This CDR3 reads CASSPGNTGELFF. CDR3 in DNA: TGTGCCAGCAGCCCAGGGAACACCGGGGAGCTGTTTTTT.

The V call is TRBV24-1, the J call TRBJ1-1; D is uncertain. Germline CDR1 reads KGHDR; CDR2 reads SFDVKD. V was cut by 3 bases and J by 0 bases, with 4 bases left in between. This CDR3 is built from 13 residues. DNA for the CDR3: TGTGCCACCAGTGATAAGGTGAACACTGAAGCTTTCTTT. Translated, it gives CATSDKVNTEAFF.

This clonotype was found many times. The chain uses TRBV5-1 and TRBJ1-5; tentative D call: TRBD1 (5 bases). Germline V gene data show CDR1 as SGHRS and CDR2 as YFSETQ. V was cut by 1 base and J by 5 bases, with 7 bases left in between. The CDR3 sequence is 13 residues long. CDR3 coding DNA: TGCGCCAGCAGCTTGCGAGGGGATCAGCCCCAGCATTTT. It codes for CASSLRGDQPQHF.

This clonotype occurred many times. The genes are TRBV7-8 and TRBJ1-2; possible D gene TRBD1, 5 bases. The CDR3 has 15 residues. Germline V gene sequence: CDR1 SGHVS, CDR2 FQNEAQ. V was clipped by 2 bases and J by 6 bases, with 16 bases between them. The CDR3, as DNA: TGTGCCAGCAGCTTACCCCCGATCGGGGCGCATGGCTACACCTTC. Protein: CASSLPPIGAHGYTF.

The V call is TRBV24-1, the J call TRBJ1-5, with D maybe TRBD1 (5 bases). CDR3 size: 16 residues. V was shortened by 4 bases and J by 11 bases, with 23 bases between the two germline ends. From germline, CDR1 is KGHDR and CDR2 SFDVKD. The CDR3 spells CATSDHGQGRPGTQHF. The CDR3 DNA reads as TGTGCCACCAGTGACCACGGGCAGGGAAGGCCGGGGACCCAGCATTTT.

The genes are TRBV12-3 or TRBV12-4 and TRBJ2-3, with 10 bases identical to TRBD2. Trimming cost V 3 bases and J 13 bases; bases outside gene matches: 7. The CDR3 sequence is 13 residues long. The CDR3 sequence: CASSLFSGGLEYF. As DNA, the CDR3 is TGTGCCAGCAGTTTGTTTAGCGGGGGGCTTGAGTATTTT.

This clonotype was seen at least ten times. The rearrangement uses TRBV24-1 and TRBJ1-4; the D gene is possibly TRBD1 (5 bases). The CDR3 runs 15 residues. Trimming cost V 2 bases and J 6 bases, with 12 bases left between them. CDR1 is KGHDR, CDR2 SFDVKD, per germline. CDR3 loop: CATSDSGRGHEKLFF. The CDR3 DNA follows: TGTGCCACCAGTGATTCCGGAAGGGGCCATGAAAAACTGTTTTTT.